The clone carrying this T cell receptor beta chain was found a few times. Processing released intraepithelial and lamina propria lymphocytes from the graft tissue. The data derive from a study of graft-versus-host responses after intestinal transplantation. There are 17 residues in the CDR3. With V trimmed by 6 bases and J by 0 bases, 11 bases remained unmatched. CDR1 and CDR2 from the germline V gene are MDHEN and SYDVKM. Clones were sequenced by immunoSEQ multiplex PCR, and TCRdb holds only the in-frame ones, with some missing. The repertoire holds approximately 19,000 clones, with approximately 70% as singletons.

The clonotype was recovered from a human patient who received an intestinal transplant, so some T cells may come from the graft donor. This chain uses TRBV28 with TRBJ1-2, with 9 bases that match TRBD1. The source material was ileum tissue, sampled about 3 weeks after intestinal transplant. CDR3 DNA sequence: TGTGCCAGCAGGTCAGGGACAGGGTGGAGGACTAACTATGGCTACACCTTC. It is translated as CASRSGTGWRTNYGYTF.